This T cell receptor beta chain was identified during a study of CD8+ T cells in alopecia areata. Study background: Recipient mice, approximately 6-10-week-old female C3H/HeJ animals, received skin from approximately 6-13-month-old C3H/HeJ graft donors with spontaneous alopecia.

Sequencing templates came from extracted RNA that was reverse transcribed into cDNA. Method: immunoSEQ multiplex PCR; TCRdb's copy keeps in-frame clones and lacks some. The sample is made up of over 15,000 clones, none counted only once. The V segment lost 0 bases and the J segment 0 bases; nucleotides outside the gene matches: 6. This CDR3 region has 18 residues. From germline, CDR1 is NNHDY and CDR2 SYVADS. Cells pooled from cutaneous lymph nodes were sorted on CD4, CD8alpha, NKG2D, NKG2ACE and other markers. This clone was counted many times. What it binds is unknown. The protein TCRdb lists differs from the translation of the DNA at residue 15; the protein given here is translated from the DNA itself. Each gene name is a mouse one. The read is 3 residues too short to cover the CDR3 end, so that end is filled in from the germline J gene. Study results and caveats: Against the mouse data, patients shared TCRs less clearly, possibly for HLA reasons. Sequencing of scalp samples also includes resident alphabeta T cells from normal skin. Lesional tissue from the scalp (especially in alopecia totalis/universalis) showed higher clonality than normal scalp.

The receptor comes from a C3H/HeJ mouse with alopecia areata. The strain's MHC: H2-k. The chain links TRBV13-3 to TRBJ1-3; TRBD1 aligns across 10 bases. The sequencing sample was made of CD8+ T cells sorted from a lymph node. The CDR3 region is CASSDAQDRGNSGNTLYF. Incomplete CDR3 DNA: TGTGCCAGCAGTGATGCACAGGACAGGGGGAATTCTGGAAATACG.